This TCR beta chain was found in a study of T cell responses to AZD1222 COVID-19 vaccine. The study's findings and limits: Samples come after the peak T cell response, not at day 14. Spike-specific TCR breadth and depth grew following two AZD1222 doses.

With 6 bases clipped from V and 0 bases from J, the junction kept 5 bases outside the gene matches. The CDR3 runs 15 residues. CDR1 is LNHNV, CDR2 YYDKDF, per germline (reference sequence). Pooling of second doses given at about 4 or about 12 weeks was done. For this clone: What it binds is not known.

The data were produced by immunoSEQ multiplex PCR, yet TCRdb's version contains in-frame clones alone and is incomplete. This table holds about 180,000 clones, approximately 90% found once. This receptor was obtained from an adult who received the AZD1222 COVID-19 vaccine. This specimen was peripheral blood, taken 28 days after the second AZD1222 dose. The chain links TRBV15 to TRBJ2-7, with 10 bases fitting TRBD1. CDR3 sequence: CATRMGTGVSYEQYF. The CDR3 bases are TGTGCCACCAGGATGGGGACAGGGGTCTCCTACGAGCAGTACTTC.